This T cell receptor (beta chain) originates from a study of control samples from healthy donors and cancer patients. The repertoire was sequenced with immunoSEQ multiplex PCR; TCRdb's copy has only in-frame clones and lacks some. The sample carries around 140,000 clones, over 85% recorded once. This clone was observed once. There are 13 residues in the CDR3. CDR1 MNHEY and CDR2 SVGAGI come from the germline V gene. Trimming pared 2 bases from V and 6 bases from J, leaving 11 bases between. The chain links TRBV6-5 to TRBJ2-7; no clear D. The receptor was isolated from a man aged 50 to 60 with head and neck cancer. Material: PBMCs. CDR3 loop: CASSYGPGSEQYF. The CDR3 bases are TGTGCCAGCAGTTACGGCCCAGGTAGCGAGCAGTACTTC.